Listed here are 24 T cell receptor beta chains from one sample, sequenced in a study of human T cells and chemical hapten exposure. This sample's time point: pre-sensitization, week 0. Treatment defined: therapeutic diphenylcyclopropenone sensitization with weekly scalp DPC. TCRdb independently ran MiXCR on the RACE reads; one entry per CDR3 protein. This table has fewer than 140,000 distinct CDR3 sequences, about 12% appearing once. The sequencing used whole blood, collected in connection with sensitization to the hapten diphenylcyclopropenone (DPC). These receptors came from a woman in her 50s with alopecia areata. Some clones in this sample may be carry-over from other donors' samples.

This chain connects TRBV12-3 or TRBV12-4 to TRBJ2-3; the match to TRBD2 covers 9 bases. V lost 7 bases to trimming and J lost 8 bases; unmatched junction nucleotides: 13. The length of the CDR3 is 15 residues. The CDR3 here is CASTHPSGTARTQYF. CDR3 DNA: TGTGCCAGCACCCATCCTAGCGGGACTGCCCGTACGCAGTATTTT.

The table lists this clonotype with a few counts. The chain employs TRBV6-6 and TRBJ2-7; 11 bases fit TRBD1. V was clipped by 8 bases and J by 1 base; unmatched bases: 7. The CDR3 totals 15 residues. The V gene's germline CDR1 is MNHNY and CDR2 SVGAGI (reference sequence). The CDR3 region is CASGSRDRGSYEQYF. CDR3 coding DNA: TGTGCCAGCGGTTCCCGGGACAGGGGGTCCTACGAGCAGTACTTC.

V and J are TRBV5-1 and TRBJ2-1; TRBD1 matches 7 bases. The J segment lost 0 bases and the V segment lost 3 bases, leaving 3 bases of the junction unmatched. Germline CDR1 and CDR2: SGHRS and YFSETQ. CDR3 length: 15 residues. The CDR3: CASSWDSSSYNEQFF. The DNA for the CDR3 is TGCGCCAGCAGCTGGGACAGCAGCTCCTACAATGAGCAGTTCTTC.

The chain is built from TRBV11-2 and TRBJ2-5, with D possibly being TRBD2 (6 bases). The V gene lost 2 bases and the J gene lost 5 bases, with 12 bases spanning the gap. Germline CDR1 reads SGHAT; CDR2 reads FQNNGV. The CDR3 covers 14 residues. CDR3 protein: CASSLSGSIETQYF. CDR3 sequence (DNA): TGTGCCAGCAGCTTATCCGGGAGTATTGAGACCCAGTACTTC.

The chain links TRBV6-1 to TRBJ1-2, with D maybe TRBD1 (5 bases). Germline assignment: CDR1 MNHNS and CDR2 SASEGT. V gave up 11 bases and J gave up 5 bases, with 15 bases separating them. This CDR3 spans 12 amino acids. The CDR3 bases are TGTGCCGCCTCCCAGGGTATTTATGGCTACACCTTC. It specifies CAASQGIYGYTF.

The chain joins TRBV6-1 to TRBJ2-5; tentatively, D is TRBD1 or TRBD2 (5 bases each). This CDR3 spans 14 amino acids. Trimming pared 4 bases from V and 1 base from J, leaving 10 bases between. Germline V CDR1 and CDR2: MNHNS, SASEGT. The CDR3 DNA follows: TGTGCCAGCAGTGTTGCCGGGGCCCAAGAGACCCAGTACTTC. This encodes CASSVAGAQETQYF.

This clonotype was recorded many times. Written as DNA, the CDR3 is TGTGCCTCCACGCTGACAGGGATGAACACTGAAGCTTTCTTT. Protein product: CASTLTGMNTEAFF. The rearrangement links TRBV28 to TRBJ1-1; the match to TRBD1 covers 7 bases. The germline CDR1 and CDR2 sequences are MDHEN and SYDVKM. With V trimmed by 11 bases and J by 0 bases, 9 bases remained unmatched. The CDR3 totals 14 residues.

This clonotype has at least ten counts. J is TRBJ2-3 and V is TRBV12-3 or TRBV12-4, with D unresolved. The V and J ends lost 4 bases and 3 bases respectively, with 14 bases between them. This CDR3 has 15 residues. CDR3 loop: CASSSLARQTDTQYF. CDR3 DNA sequence: TGTGCCAGCAGTTCTTTGGCGCGTCAAACAGATACGCAGTATTTT.

The table lists this clonotype with a few counts. The rearrangement uses TRBV7-2 and TRBJ2-5; D is tentatively TRBD1 or TRBD2 (8 bases each). The CDR3 contains 17 residues. Germline CDR1 SGHTA, CDR2 FQGNSA. Trimming removed 3 bases at V and 2 bases at J, with 19 bases between. CDR3 sequence (DNA): TGTGCCAGCAGCTTCCGGGGGGGACAGGCGGCACAAGAGACCCAGTACTTC. Translating it yields CASSFRGGQAAQETQYF.

This clonotype was detected ten times or more. The V call is TRBV6-2 or TRBV6-3, the J call TRBJ2-7; tentative D call: TRBD1 (5 bases). Germline values: CDR1 MNHEY, CDR2 SVGEGT. This CDR3 is 11 amino acids long. V was pared by 6 bases and J by 7 bases, with 10 bases between. The CDR3 region has the DNA TGTGCCAGCAGCCAGGGATGGGAGCAGTACTTC. Its translation is CASSQGWEQYF.

V usage is TRBV6-5 and J usage is TRBJ1-1; 7 bases fit TRBD1. With V trimmed by 8 bases and J by 0 bases, 3 bases remained unmatched. The CDR3 has 13 residues. Germline V CDR1 and CDR2: MNHEY, SVGAGI. The CDR3 protein is CASQGQLNTEAFF. CDR3 nucleotides: TGTGCCAGCCAGGGACAGTTGAACACTGAAGCTTTCTTT.

The gene calls are TRBV11-1 and TRBJ2-3, with TRBD2 matching 10 bases. Per germline, CDR1 SGHAT and CDR2 FQDESV (reference sequence). The J segment lost 2 bases and the V segment lost 1 base, leaving 3 bases of the junction unmatched. The CDR3 is 16 residues long. CDR3 loop: CASSLGLAGATDTQYF. The CDR3 DNA follows: TGTGCCAGCAGCTTAGGGCTAGCGGGGGCCACAGATACGCAGTATTTT.

This clonotype was recorded a few times. This chain uses TRBV23-1 with TRBJ2-7; no definite D call. TRBV23-1 is placed among ORFs of uncertain function. The germline V and J ends were trimmed by 7 bases and 8 bases, with 21 bases remaining between them. CDR3 length: 14 amino acids. CDR3 in DNA: TGCGCCAGCACCGCCCGACGTACGCATAAAAAGCAGTACTTC. This translates into CASTARRTHKKQYF.

This clonotype was counted only a few times. The V call is TRBV6-5, the J call TRBJ2-1; D is possibly TRBD1 (6 bases). Between the trimmed V and J ends, which lost 10 bases and 2 bases, there was a span of 33 bases. This CDR3 has 20 residues. Germline CDR1 is MNHEY and CDR2 is SVGAGI. The CDR3 protein is CATKVQVGGLSPLAYNEQFF. The CDR3 bases are TGTGCCACCAAAGTTCAGGTTGGGGGCCTGAGCCCATTGGCCTACAATGAGCAGTTCTTC.

This clonotype was detected only a few times. The chain is built from TRBV7-2 and TRBJ2-2; D might be TRBD2 (5 bases). The CDR3 loop spans 14 amino acids. Germline V gene data show CDR1 as SGHTA and CDR2 as FQGNSA. Trimming left V 0 bases short and J 7 bases short, with 9 bases between. DNA of the CDR3: TGTGCCAGCAGCTTAGCAGCGGTTGGCGGGGAGCTGTTTTTT. The encoded protein is CASSLAAVGGELFF.

This clonotype was detected a few times. V is TRBV28 and J is TRBJ1-2; TRBD1 is a possible D gene (5 bases). From germline, CDR1 is MDHEN and CDR2 SYDVKM. The ends were cut back, 10 bases at V and 7 bases at J, with 19 bases in the middle. The CDR3 contains 13 residues. CDR3 protein: CANKGSGGSGYTF. CDR3 sequence (DNA): TGTGCCAACAAAGGATCGGGGGGTAGTGGCTACACCTTC.

V usage is TRBV18 and J usage is TRBJ1-5, with 7 bases identical to TRBD1. Germline V CDR1 and CDR2: KGHSH, LQKENI. This CDR3 contains 16 residues. The J segment lost 4 bases and the V segment lost 4 bases, leaving 10 bases of the junction unmatched. The CDR3 nucleotides read TGTGCCAGCTCACAACTGGGGACAGACCGGAATCAGCCCCAGCATTTT. Protein product: CASSQLGTDRNQPQHF.

This clonotype has a handful of counts. V is TRBV10-2 and J is TRBJ1-2, with no clear D. The CDR3 is 15 amino acids. Trimming took off 2 bases at V and 1 base at J, with 11 bases between the two ends. In germline, CDR1 is WSHSY, CDR2 SAAADI. This CDR3 is CASSEVVGDNYGYTF. CDR3 coding DNA: TGCGCCAGCAGTGAGGTTGTGGGAGATAACTATGGCTACACCTTC.

This clonotype was recorded a few times. This sequence joins TRBV24-1 and TRBJ1-5; no reliable D call. This CDR3 region has 14 residues. The V end lost 6 bases, the J end lost 1 base, and 9 bases lay between the germline ends. Germline V gene data show CDR1 as KGHDR and CDR2 as SFDVKD. CDR3: CATSFGMSNQPQHF. For the CDR3, the DNA is TGTGCCACCAGTTTCGGTATGAGCAATCAGCCCCAGCATTTT.

This clonotype was seen ten or more times. The V gene is TRBV9, the J gene TRBJ1-1; D ambiguous. The germline V and J ends were trimmed by 0 bases and 0 bases, with 6 bases remaining between them. Germline V gene sequence: CDR1 SGDLS, CDR2 YYNGEE. This CDR3 is 14 amino acids long. This CDR3 reads CASSVGGMNTEAFF. The CDR3 nucleotides read TGTGCCAGCAGCGTAGGGGGTATGAACACTGAAGCTTTCTTT.

There are many counts of this clonotype. The chain uses TRBV11-2 and TRBJ2-1; the D is unclear. Germline V gene lookup returns CDR1 SGHAT and CDR2 FQNNGV. The CDR3 totals 12 residues. Trimming removed 1 base at V and 5 bases at J, with 3 bases between. The CDR3 nucleotides read TGTGCCAGCAGCTTAGCTGACAATGAGCAGTTCTTC. Translation: CASSLADNEQFF.

This clonotype was seen many times. V is TRBV2 and J is TRBJ1-3; D ambiguous. Germline V gene data show CDR1 as SNHLY and CDR2 as FYNNEI. The CDR3 extends over 14 amino acids. Between the trimmed V and J ends, which lost 1 base and 1 base, there was a span of 5 bases. The DNA of the CDR3 is TGTGCCAGCAGTGAAGGGTGGTCTGGAAACACCATATATTTT. Amino acid sequence: CASSEGWSGNTIYF.

The CDR3 loop is CSALTGASNEKLFF. The CDR3 DNA reads TGCAGTGCTCTTACTGGGGCTAGTAATGAAAAACTGTTTTTT. This rearrangement joins TRBV20-1 to TRBJ1-4; tentative D call: TRBD1 (5 bases). Germline lookup yields CDR1 DFQATT and CDR2 SNEGSKA (reference sequence). V was clipped by 5 bases and J by 4 bases, with 14 bases between them. The CDR3 consists of 14 residues.

This clonotype was seen a few times. This chain connects TRBV6-2 or TRBV6-3 to TRBJ1-1; D is undetermined. CDR3 size: 13 residues. Per the germline V gene, CDR1 is MNHEY and CDR2 is SVGEGT. V was cut by 6 bases and J by 2 bases, with 10 bases left in between. The CDR3 spells CASSRAANTEAFF. The CDR3 region has the DNA TGTGCCAGCAGCAGAGCAGCAAACACTGAAGCTTTCTTT.